This T cell receptor (beta chain) came from a study of cytomegalovirus exposure and HLA in healthy donors. PCR used 60 Vbeta primers and 13 Jbeta primers. Here immunoSEQ multiplex PCR was the method, and the copy in TCRdb shows in-frame clones only, minus some. This table lists 150,000 or so clones. Comment on this clone: What it binds is unknown.

V gave up 3 bases and J gave up 4 bases, with 9 bases separating them. Germline CDR1 SSHAT, CDR2 FNYEAQ (reference sequence). The CDR3 totals 14 residues. General study points: Owing to their indistinguishability, certain V segments, notably TRBV6-2 and TRBV6-3, were excluded.

The chain has TRBV7-7 and TRBJ2-2; D not certain. Sequenced: PBMCs. The sequence came from a woman between 50 and 59 years old in good health and CMV-seronegative. In DNA form, the CDR3 reads TGTGCCAGCAGCTTTTCGGCAGGCACCGGGGAGCTGTTTTTT. It codes for CASSFSAGTGELFF.